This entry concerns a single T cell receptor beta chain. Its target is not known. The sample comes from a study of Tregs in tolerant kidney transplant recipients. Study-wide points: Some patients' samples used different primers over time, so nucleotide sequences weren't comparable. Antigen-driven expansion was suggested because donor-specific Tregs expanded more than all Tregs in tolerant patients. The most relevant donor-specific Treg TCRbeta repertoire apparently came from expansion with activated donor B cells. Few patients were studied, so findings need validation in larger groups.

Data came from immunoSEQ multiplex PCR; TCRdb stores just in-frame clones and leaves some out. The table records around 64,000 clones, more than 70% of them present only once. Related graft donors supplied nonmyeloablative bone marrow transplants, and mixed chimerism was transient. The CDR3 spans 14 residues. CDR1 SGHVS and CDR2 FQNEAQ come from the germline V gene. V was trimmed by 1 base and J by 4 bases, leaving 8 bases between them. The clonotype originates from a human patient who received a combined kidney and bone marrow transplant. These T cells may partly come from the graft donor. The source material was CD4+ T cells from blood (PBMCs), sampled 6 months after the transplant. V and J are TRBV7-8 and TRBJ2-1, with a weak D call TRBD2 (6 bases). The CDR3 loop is CASSLGGVYNEQFF. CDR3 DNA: TGTGCCAGCAGCTTAGGCGGGGTTTACAATGAGCAGTTCTTC.